The 28 T cell receptor beta chains in this list originate from one sample, sequenced in a study of shared clonotypes between healthy human individuals. Using immunoSEQ multiplex PCR, the repertoire was profiled, and TCRdb retains in-frame clones only, with some absent. The sample contains some 2 million clones, roughly 94% of which appear only once. Source material: naive CD4+ T cells sorted from blood. Indicated subset: CD45RA+ positively selected. The source is a man aged 18 to 29 in good health.

The V call is TRBV4-1, the J call TRBJ2-7, with D possibly TRBD2 on 5 matching bases. Germline CDR1 reads MGHRA; CDR2 reads YSYEKL. The germline V and J ends were trimmed by 4 bases and 0 bases, with 10 bases remaining between them. The CDR3 spans 14 residues. The CDR3 loop is CASSLAPTSYEQYF. The CDR3 region has the DNA TGCGCCAGCAGCCTAGCGCCGACCTCCTACGAGCAGTACTTC.

The chain employs TRBV4-1 and TRBJ1-2; 9 nucleotides line up with TRBD1. Germline V gene lookup returns CDR1 MGHRA and CDR2 YSYEKL. CDR3 size: 17 residues. The trim removed 0 bases at V and 5 bases at J, leaving 10 bases unmatched. The CDR3 region has the DNA TGCGCCAGCAGCCAAGATTTAACAGGGGGCCCCAGGTATGGCTACACCTTC. Its protein is CASSQDLTGGPRYGYTF.

J is TRBJ1-1 and V is TRBV27; D gene ambiguous. The CDR3 is 14 amino acids. The germline V and J ends were trimmed by 3 bases and 6 bases, with 14 bases remaining between them. Germline V CDR1 and CDR2: MNHEY, SMNVEV (reference sequence). The CDR3 bases are TGTGCCAGCAGTTTTAATACGCTCGGGGCTGAAGCTTTCTTT. This encodes CASSFNTLGAEAFF.

This chain connects TRBV6-5 to TRBJ1-5, with 11 positions matching TRBD1. Trimming cost V 5 bases and J 7 bases; bases outside gene matches: 7. CDR1 is MNHEY, CDR2 SVGAGI, per germline. The CDR3 is 15 residues long. Written as DNA, the CDR3 is TGTGCCAGCAGTCACAGGGACAGGGGGAACCAGCCCCAGCATTTT. This codes for CASSHRDRGNQPQHF.

This chain uses TRBV7-8 with TRBJ2-7; D not resolved. Germline V gene data show CDR1 as SGHVS and CDR2 as FQNEAQ. The CDR3 loop spans 14 amino acids. V lost 5 bases and J lost 0, with 11 bases in between. CDR3 DNA sequence: TGTGCCAGCAGCGCGATCCCCAACTCCTACGAGCAGTACTTC. This translates into CASSAIPNSYEQYF.

The chain links TRBV6-1 to TRBJ2-2; TRBD1 might be the D (6 bases). CDR1 MNHNS and CDR2 SASEGT come from the germline V gene. Trimming left V 4 bases short and J 4 bases short, with 22 bases between. There are 18 residues in the CDR3. CDR3 nucleotide sequence: TGTGCCAGCAGTGGAAACAGGGCGGTTAGAATGAGCACCGGGGAGCTGTTTTTT. Residues: CASSGNRAVRMSTGELFF.

The chain recombines TRBV19 with TRBJ2-1; possible D gene TRBD1, 5 bases. There are 16 residues in the CDR3. The V gene's germline CDR1 is LNHDA and CDR2 SQIVND (reference sequence). V dropped 5 bases and J dropped 6 bases, with 20 bases sitting between them. CDR3 loop: CASSWKGHPPGNEQFF. The CDR3 nucleotides are TGTGCCAGTAGTTGGAAGGGGCACCCCCCCGGCAATGAGCAGTTCTTC. The whole variable domain, filled in from reference TRBV19 and TRBJ2-1, reads DGGITQSPKYLFRKEGQNVTLSCEQNLNHDAMYWYRQDPGQGLRLIYYSQIVNDFQKGDIAEGYSVSREKKESFPLTVTSAQKNPTAFYLCASSWKGHPPGNEQFFGPGTRLTVL.

Notes on this clone: The same CDR3 also results from other DNA sequences found in this sample. V gene TRBV7-3 combines with J gene TRBJ2-1, with 10 bases fitting TRBD1. The germline CDR1 and CDR2 sequences are SGHTA and FQGTGA. CDR3 size: 15 residues. J gave up 4 bases and V 5 bases, and 5 bases lay outside the gene matches. For the CDR3, the DNA is TGTGCCAGCAGCCTCGGACAGGGGGGTTACAATGAGCAGTTCTTC. This gives the protein CASSLGQGGYNEQFF.

The chain is built from TRBV2 and TRBJ1-5; 7 bases agree with TRBD1. Losses at the gene ends were 6 bases for V and 6 bases for J; bases not matched to a gene: 5. The CDR3 sequence is 13 residues long. From germline, CDR1 is SNHLY and CDR2 FYNNEI. The CDR3 DNA reads TGTGCCAGCAGCGCGGGACAGAGTCAGCCCCAGCATTTT. Translated: CASSAGQSQPQHF. The variable domain in full, completed from reference TRBV2 and TRBJ1-5, reads EPEVTQTPSHQVTQMGQEVILRCVPISNHLYFYWYRQILGQKVEFLVSFYNNEISEKSEIFDDQFSVERPDGSNFTLKIRSTKLEDSAMYFCASSAGQSQPQHFGDGTRLSIL.

This clone was counted once. V is TRBV6-5 and J is TRBJ1-5; perhaps TRBD1 as D (5 bases). Germline CDR1 and CDR2: MNHEY and SVGAGI. V gave up 1 base and J gave up 5 bases, with 12 bases separating them. The CDR3 has 15 residues. The CDR3 loop reads CASSYLQGRDQPQHF. CDR3 in DNA: TGTGCCAGCAGTTACTTGCAGGGTAGGGATCAGCCCCAGCATTTT.

This clone was recorded once. V and J are TRBV5-4 and TRBJ2-6, with D tentatively TRBD1 (6 bases). V lost 3 bases and J 0 bases, leaving 16 bases between the germline ends. Germline V gene sequence: CDR1 SGHNT, CDR2 YYREEE (reference sequence). The CDR3 is made up of 18 amino acids. CDR3 loop: CASSSTGSRGSGANVLTF. DNA of the CDR3: TGTGCCAGCAGCTCGACAGGTTCAAGGGGCTCTGGGGCCAACGTCCTGACTTTC.

The chain combines TRBV10-1 with TRBJ1-1, with 9 positions matching TRBD1. The CDR3 extends over 15 amino acids. The germline V gene has CDR1 WNHNN and CDR2 SYGVQD (reference sequence). The ends lost 2 bases at V and 1 base at J; junction bases unmatched: 2. The CDR3 DNA follows: TGCGCCAGCAGTGAGGGGACAGGGTGGAACACTGAAGCTTTCTTT. Its translation: CASSEGTGWNTEAFF.

V gene TRBV6-6 combines with J gene TRBJ2-3; 9 bases map to TRBD1. Trimming took 0 bases from V and 4 from J; bases not matched to a gene: 5. This CDR3 has 16 amino acids. Germline CDR1 MNHNY, CDR2 SVGAGI (reference sequence). The CDR3 DNA is TGTGCCAGCAGTTACTCAACAGGGGGCCGTGCAGATACGCAGTATTTT. As protein: CASSYSTGGRADTQYF.

This sequence joins TRBV18 and TRBJ2-5; 9 bases are shared with TRBD2. CDR3 length: 17 residues. Germline lookup yields CDR1 KGHSH and CDR2 LQKENI. The ends lost 2 bases at V and 2 bases at J; junction bases unmatched: 9. The CDR3 DNA is TGTGCCAGCTCACCAACCGCGGGGGGGCCCTATCAAGAGACCCAGTACTTC. Protein sequence: CASSPTAGGPYQETQYF.

The chain carries TRBV15 and TRBJ1-3; D perhaps matches TRBD1 (6 bases). The germline V gene has CDR1 LNHNV and CDR2 YYDKDF (reference sequence). The ends were cut back, 1 base at V and 0 bases at J, with 13 bases in the middle. The CDR3 runs 17 residues. CDR3 protein: CATSRGGTLRSGNTIYF. The CDR3 nucleotides are TGTGCCACCAGCAGAGGGGGGACACTCCGCTCTGGAAACACCATATATTTT.

The genes are TRBV9 and TRBJ1-2, with a weak D call TRBD1 (6 bases). With 4 bases removed from V and 3 bases from J, the gap between germline ends came to 7 bases. From germline, CDR1 is SGDLS and CDR2 YYNGEE. CDR3 size: 12 residues. The CDR3, as DNA: TGTGCCAGCAGCCGACAGGACTATGGCTACACCTTC. Encoded protein: CASSRQDYGYTF.

V usage is TRBV7-9 and J usage is TRBJ2-7; D not resolved. In germline, CDR1 is SEHNR, CDR2 FQNEAQ (reference sequence). This CDR3 contains 12 residues. V shed 1 base and J shed 6 bases, with 7 bases lying between them. The CDR3 reads CASSLGQPEQYF. CDR3 bases: TGTGCCAGCAGCTTAGGTCAGCCCGAGCAGTACTTC. Filled out from reference TRBV7-9 and TRBJ2-7, the complete variable domain reads DTGVSQNPRHKITKRGQNVTFRCDPISEHNRLYWYRQTLGQGPEFLTYFQNEAQLEKSRLLSDRFSAERPKGSFSTLEIQRTEQGDSAMYLCASSLGQPEQYFGPGTRLTVT.

There are a few counts of this clone. CDR3 DNA: TGTGCCAGTAGTTTCCCGGGACAGGCAGGCAAGGTGGAAGGCTACACCTTC. Translation: CASSFPGQAGKVEGYTF. This sequence joins TRBV19 and TRBJ1-2; 8 nucleotides align to TRBD1. This CDR3 has 17 amino acids. Germline V gives CDR1 LNHDA, CDR2 SQIVND (reference sequence). V gave up 5 bases and J gave up 8 bases; unmatched junction bases: 19.

The chain uses TRBV10-3 and TRBJ2-3; D may be TRBD1 or TRBD2 (6 bases each). CDR3 length: 13 amino acids. The V and J ends lost 11 bases and 4 bases respectively, with 16 bases between them. Germline values: CDR1 ENHRY, CDR2 SYGVKD. CDR3 nucleotide sequence: TGTGCCGTCGAGGGGGGTCAGGCAGATACGCAGTATTTT. Amino acids: CAVEGGQADTQYF.

V is TRBV20-1 and J is TRBJ2-7; D is uncertain. This CDR3 is 11 amino acids long. Germline assignment: CDR1 DFQATT and CDR2 SNEGSKA (reference sequence). V was trimmed by 5 bases and J by 4 bases, leaving 9 bases between them. This CDR3 reads CSAFSRYEQYF. For the CDR3, the DNA is TGCAGTGCTTTCTCAAGGTACGAGCAGTACTTC.

The chain couples TRBV18 to TRBJ2-7, with 8 nucleotides matching TRBD2. The V and J ends lost 5 bases and 1 base, in that order; junction bases with no gene match: 19. The CDR3 length is 19 residues. The germline gives CDR1 KGHSH, CDR2 LQKENI. CDR3 amino acids: CASSTTSDGYPGASYEQYF. In DNA, the CDR3 is TGTGCCAGCTCAACGACTAGCGATGGCTACCCGGGGGCGTCCTACGAGCAGTACTTC.

CDR3 sequence (DNA): TGTGCCAGCAGCCAAGGCCAGCGGGAAGAAGATACGCAGTATTTT. It translates to CASSQGQREEDTQYF. This rearrangement joins TRBV4-2 to TRBJ2-3; 7 nucleotides match TRBD2. The trim removed 1 base at V and 5 bases at J, leaving 6 bases unmatched. Germline V gene data show CDR1 as LGHNA and CDR2 as YNFKEQ. This CDR3 is 15 amino acids long.

The rearrangement uses TRBV7-9 and TRBJ1-1; a weak D match, TRBD1 (5 bases). Deletions cut 1 base from V and 2 bases from J, with 14 bases between. This CDR3 is built from 16 residues. The germline CDR1 and CDR2 sequences are SEHNR and FQNEAQ (reference sequence). The CDR3 DNA is TGTGCCAGCAGCTTAGACGGGGCAGGAGCAAACACTGAAGCTTTCTTT. Its protein product is CASSLDGAGANTEAFF.

The chain carries TRBV5-4 and TRBJ2-3; D gene uncertain. V dropped 2 bases and J dropped 0 bases, with 10 bases sitting between them. The CDR3 covers 15 residues. From germline, CDR1 is SGHNT and CDR2 YYREEE (reference sequence). This CDR3 is CASSFDSSSTDTQYF. Here the CDR3 DNA reads TGTGCCAGCAGCTTCGACTCCTCTAGCACAGATACGCAGTATTTT.

A remark on this clone: Other DNA sequences from this sample encode an identical CDR3 as well. The chain uses TRBV9 and TRBJ2-2; D is unresolved. Between the trimmed V and J ends, which lost 1 base and 0 bases, there was a span of 4 bases. Germline V gene data show CDR1 as SGDLS and CDR2 as YYNGEE. The CDR3 runs 14 residues. The CDR3, as DNA: TGTGCCAGCAGCGTATTGGCGAACACCGGGGAGCTGTTTTTT. Amino acid sequence: CASSVLANTGELFF.

J is TRBJ1-2 and V is TRBV5-8; no reliable D call. V shed 6 bases and J shed 8 bases, with 17 bases lying between them. CDR1 is SGHTS, CDR2 YDEGEE, per germline. This CDR3 has 13 residues. The CDR3 DNA reads TGTGCCAGCACCTTTGCAGAAGGGATCGGCTACACCTTC. As protein: CASTFAEGIGYTF.

J is TRBJ2-7 and V is TRBV28, with 9 nucleotides matching TRBD2. V gave up 2 bases and J gave up 7 bases; unmatched junction bases: 3. The germline V gene has CDR1 MDHEN and CDR2 SYDVKM. CDR3 length: 13 amino acids. The CDR3 loop is CASSLLAGREQYF. CDR3 bases: TGTGCCAGCAGTTTACTAGCGGGACGGGAGCAGTACTTC.

The sample holds one count of this clone. This chain uses TRBV5-1 with TRBJ1-4, with D possibly TRBD1 on 6 matching bases. Per the germline V gene, CDR1 is SGHRS and CDR2 is YFSETQ. This CDR3 has 15 residues. V lost 0 bases to trimming and J lost 7 bases, with 13 bases between them. DNA for the CDR3: TGCGCCAGCAGCTTGGCCGGAGACAGGCGTGAAAAACTGTTTTTT. This translates into CASSLAGDRREKLFF.